This TCR beta chain stems from a study of CD8 T cells in Susac syndrome. Broader study findings: In total CD8+ repertoires, some 15 Susac-specific public clones were found, and a few in CD8+ TEMRA repertoires. The number of individuals included in the study's TCR sequencing and HLA analysis was acknowledged as relatively small.

High-throughput TCR beta sequencing covered peripheral CD8+ and CD4+ T cells. Trimming left V 6 bases short and J 2 bases short, with 14 bases between. This CDR3 spans 14 amino acids. Germline lookup yields CDR1 MNHGY and CDR2 SAAAGT. RNA totalling about 0.45 to 1 ug underwent reverse transcription with random hexamers. TCRdb fed the immunoSEQ multiplex PCR reads into MiXCR, producing one record per CDR3 protein. This repertoire shows fewer than 150,000 distinct CDR3 sequences, around 93% found once; its top ten account for around 0.2%. A word on this clonotype: The antigen is undetermined.

This clonotype originated in a human donor with Susac syndrome. The chain has TRBV6-8 and TRBJ2-7; unclear D gene. Sequenced: CD8+ T cells from PBMCs. CDR3 nucleotides: TGTGCCAGCAGCCATCTAGAGCTAGCCTACGAGCAGTACTTC. Protein product: CASSHLELAYEQYF.